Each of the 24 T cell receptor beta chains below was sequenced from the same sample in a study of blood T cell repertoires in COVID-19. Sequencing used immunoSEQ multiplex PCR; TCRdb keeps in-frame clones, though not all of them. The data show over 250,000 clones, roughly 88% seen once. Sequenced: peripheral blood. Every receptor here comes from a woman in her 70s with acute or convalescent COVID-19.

For the CDR3, the DNA is TGTGCCACCAGCAGAGATTCAGGACAAGCTAACTATGGCTACACCTTC. Residues: CATSRDSGQANYGYTF. The chain couples TRBV15 to TRBJ1-2; maybe TRBD1 (5 bases). The V end lost 0 bases, the J end lost 0 bases, and 11 bases lay between the germline ends. The CDR3 is 16 residues long. Germline-derived CDR1 and CDR2 are LNHNV and YYDKDF (reference sequence).

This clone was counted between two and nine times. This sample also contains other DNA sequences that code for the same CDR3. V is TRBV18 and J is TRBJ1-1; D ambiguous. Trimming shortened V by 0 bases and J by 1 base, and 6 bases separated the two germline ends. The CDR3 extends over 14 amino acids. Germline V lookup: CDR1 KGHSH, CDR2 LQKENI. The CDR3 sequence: CASSPPSRNTEAFF. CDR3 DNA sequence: TGTGCCAGCTCACCACCATCGCGGAACACTGAAGCTTTCTTT.

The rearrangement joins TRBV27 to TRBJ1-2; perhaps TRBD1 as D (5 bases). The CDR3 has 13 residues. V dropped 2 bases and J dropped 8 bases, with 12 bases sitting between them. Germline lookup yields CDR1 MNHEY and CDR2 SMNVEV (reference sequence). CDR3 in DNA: TGTGCCAGCAGTTTAACGGGGGTTCGGGGCTACACCTTC. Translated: CASSLTGVRGYTF.

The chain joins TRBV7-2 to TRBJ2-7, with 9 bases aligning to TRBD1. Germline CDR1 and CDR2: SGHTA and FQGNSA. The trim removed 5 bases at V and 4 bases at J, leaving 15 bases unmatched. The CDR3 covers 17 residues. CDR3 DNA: TGTGCCAGCAGCCCAACCAAACCGGGACAGGGAGCGTACGAGCAGTACTTC. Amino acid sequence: CASSPTKPGQGAYEQYF.

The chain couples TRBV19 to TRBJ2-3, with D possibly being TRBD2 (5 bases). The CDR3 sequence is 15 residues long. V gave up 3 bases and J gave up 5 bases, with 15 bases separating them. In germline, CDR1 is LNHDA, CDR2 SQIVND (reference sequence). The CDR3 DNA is TGTGCCAGTAGTATTCGAGGGCAGGAAAGAGATACGCAGTATTTT. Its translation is CASSIRGQERDTQYF. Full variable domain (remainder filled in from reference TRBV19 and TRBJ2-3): DGGITQSPKYLFRKEGQNVTLSCEQNLNHDAMYWYRQDPGQGLRLIYYSQIVNDFQKGDIAEGYSVSREKKESFPLTVTSAQKNPTAFYLCASSIRGQERDTQYFGPGTRLTVL.

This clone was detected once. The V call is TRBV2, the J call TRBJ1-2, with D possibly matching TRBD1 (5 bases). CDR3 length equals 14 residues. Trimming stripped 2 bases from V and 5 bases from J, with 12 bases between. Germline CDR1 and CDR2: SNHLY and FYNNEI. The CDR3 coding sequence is TGTGCCAGCAGTGAAAGGGGTGACGTATATGGCTACACCTTC. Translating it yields CASSERGDVYGYTF.

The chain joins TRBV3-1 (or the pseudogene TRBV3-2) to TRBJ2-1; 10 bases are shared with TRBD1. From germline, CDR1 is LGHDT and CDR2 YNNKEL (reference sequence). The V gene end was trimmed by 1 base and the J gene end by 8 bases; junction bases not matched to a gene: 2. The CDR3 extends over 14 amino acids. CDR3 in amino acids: CASSQATGGYEQFF. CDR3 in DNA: TGTGCCAGCAGCCAAGCGACAGGGGGCTATGAGCAGTTCTTC.

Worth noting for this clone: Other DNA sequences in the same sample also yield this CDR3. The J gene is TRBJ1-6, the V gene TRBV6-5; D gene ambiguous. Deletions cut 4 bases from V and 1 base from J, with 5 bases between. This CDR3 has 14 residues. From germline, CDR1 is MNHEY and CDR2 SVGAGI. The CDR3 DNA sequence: TGTGCCAGCAGTTCGGGTTCCTATAATTCACCCCTCCACTTT. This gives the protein CASSSGSYNSPLHF.

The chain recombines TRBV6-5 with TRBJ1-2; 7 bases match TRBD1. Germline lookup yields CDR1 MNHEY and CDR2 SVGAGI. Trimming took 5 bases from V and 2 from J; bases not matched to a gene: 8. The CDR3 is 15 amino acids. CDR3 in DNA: TGTGCCAGCAGTCTAGGACAGGCCCCGAACTATGGCTACACCTTC. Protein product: CASSLGQAPNYGYTF.

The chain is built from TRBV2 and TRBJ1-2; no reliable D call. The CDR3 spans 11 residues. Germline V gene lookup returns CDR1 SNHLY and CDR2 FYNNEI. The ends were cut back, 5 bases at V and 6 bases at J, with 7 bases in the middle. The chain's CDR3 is CASSPRDGYTF. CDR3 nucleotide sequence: TGTGCCAGCAGTCCCCGGGATGGCTACACCTTC.

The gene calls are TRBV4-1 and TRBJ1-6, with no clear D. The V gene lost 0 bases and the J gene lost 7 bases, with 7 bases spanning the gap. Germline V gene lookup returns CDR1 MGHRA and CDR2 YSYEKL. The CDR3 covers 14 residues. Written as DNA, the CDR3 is TGCGCCAGCAGCCAAGATACCAGGAATTCACCCCTCCACTTT. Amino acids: CASSQDTRNSPLHF.

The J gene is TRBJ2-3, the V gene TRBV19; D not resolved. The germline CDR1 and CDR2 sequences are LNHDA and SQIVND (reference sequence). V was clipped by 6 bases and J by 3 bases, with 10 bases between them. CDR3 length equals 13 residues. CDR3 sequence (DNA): TGTGCCAGTAGGCACCCAACTACAGATACGCAGTATTTT. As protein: CASRHPTTDTQYF.

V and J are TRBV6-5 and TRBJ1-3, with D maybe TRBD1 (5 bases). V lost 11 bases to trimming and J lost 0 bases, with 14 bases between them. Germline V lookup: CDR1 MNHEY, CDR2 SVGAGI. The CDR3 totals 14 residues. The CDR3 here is CASQRGGSGNTIYF. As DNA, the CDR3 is TGTGCCTCTCAGCGGGGGGGCTCTGGAAACACCATATATTTT.

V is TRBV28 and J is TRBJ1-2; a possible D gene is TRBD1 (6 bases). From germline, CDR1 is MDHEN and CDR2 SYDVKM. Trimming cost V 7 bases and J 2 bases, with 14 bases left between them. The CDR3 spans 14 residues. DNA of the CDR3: TGTGCCAGCACCCCCGGGACAAAGAACTATGGCTACACCTTC. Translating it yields CASTPGTKNYGYTF.

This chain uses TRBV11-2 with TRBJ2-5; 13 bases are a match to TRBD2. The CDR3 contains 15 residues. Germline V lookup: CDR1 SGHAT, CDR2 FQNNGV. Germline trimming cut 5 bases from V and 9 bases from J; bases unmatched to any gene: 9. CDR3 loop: CASSALGLAGLSQYF. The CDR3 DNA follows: TGTGCCAGCAGCGCCCTGGGACTAGCGGGGTTGTCCCAGTACTTC.

This CDR3 is CASSASGTGGSPLHF. CDR3 coding DNA: TGTGCCAGCAGCGCATCCGGGACAGGGGGCTCACCCCTCCACTTT. This chain connects TRBV5-5 to TRBJ1-6, with 12 bases aligning to TRBD1. V lost 4 bases, J lost 10 bases, and 6 bases stayed unmatched. The germline CDR1 and CDR2 sequences are SGHKS and YYEKEE (reference sequence). There are 15 residues in the CDR3.

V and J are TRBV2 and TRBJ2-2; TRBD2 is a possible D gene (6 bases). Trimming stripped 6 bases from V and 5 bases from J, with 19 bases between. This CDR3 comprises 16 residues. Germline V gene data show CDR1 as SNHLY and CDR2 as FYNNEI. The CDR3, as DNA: TGTGCCAGCAGAACTGTTCTTGGGGGGTTTACCGGGGAGCTGTTTTTT. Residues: CASRTVLGGFTGELFF.

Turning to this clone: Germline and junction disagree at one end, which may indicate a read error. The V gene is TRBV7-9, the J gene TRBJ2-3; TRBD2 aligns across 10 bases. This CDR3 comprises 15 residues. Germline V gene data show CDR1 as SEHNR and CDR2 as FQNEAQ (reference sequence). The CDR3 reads CASSIAGGGTDTQYF. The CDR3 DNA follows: TGTGCCAGCAGCATAGCGGGGGGTGGAACAGATACGCAGTATTTT.

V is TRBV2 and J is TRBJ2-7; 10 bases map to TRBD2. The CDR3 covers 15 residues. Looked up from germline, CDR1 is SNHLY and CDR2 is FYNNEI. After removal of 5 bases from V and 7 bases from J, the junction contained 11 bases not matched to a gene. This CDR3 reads CASSTSGAQAREQYF. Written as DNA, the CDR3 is TGTGCCAGCAGTACTAGCGGGGCCCAGGCTAGGGAGCAGTACTTC.

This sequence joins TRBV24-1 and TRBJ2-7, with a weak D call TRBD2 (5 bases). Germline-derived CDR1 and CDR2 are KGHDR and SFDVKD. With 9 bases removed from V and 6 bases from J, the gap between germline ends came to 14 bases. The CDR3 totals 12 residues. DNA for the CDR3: TGTGCCACCCAGACACTAGATGGCGAGCAGTACTTC. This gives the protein CATQTLDGEQYF.

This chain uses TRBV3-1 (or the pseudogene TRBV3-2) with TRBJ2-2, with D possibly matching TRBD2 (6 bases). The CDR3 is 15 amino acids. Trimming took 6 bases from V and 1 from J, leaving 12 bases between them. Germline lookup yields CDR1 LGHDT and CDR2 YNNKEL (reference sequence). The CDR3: CASREVAVNTGELFF. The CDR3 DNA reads TGTGCCAGCAGGGAGGTAGCGGTGAACACCGGGGAGCTGTTTTTT.

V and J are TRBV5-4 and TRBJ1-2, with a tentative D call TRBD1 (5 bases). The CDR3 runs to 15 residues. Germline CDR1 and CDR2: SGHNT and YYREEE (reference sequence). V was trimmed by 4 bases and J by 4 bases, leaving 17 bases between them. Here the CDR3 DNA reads TGTGCCAGCAGCGGGGGGACGGCCAAACTCTATGGCTACACCTTC. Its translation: CASSGGTAKLYGYTF. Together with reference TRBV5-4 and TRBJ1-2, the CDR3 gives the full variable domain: ETGVTQSPTHLIKTRGQQVTLRCSSQSGHNTVSWYQQALGQGPQFIFQYYREEENGRGNFPPRFSGLQFPNYSSELNVNALELDDSALYLCASSGGTAKLYGYTFGSGTRLTVV.

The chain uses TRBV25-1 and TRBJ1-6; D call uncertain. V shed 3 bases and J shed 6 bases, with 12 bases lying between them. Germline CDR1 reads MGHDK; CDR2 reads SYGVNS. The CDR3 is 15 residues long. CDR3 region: CASSDSGGSNSPLHF. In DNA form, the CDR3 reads TGTGCCAGCAGTGATTCAGGTGGTTCTAATTCACCCCTCCACTTT.

The CDR3 protein is CASKPRAEAGELFF. The CDR3 DNA reads as TGCGCCAGCAAACCCCGGGCGGAGGCCGGGGAGCTGTTTTTT. J is TRBJ2-2 and V is TRBV5-1, with D perhaps matching TRBD2 (5 bases). V was trimmed by 6 bases and J by 6 bases, leaving 15 bases between them. The CDR3 has 14 amino acids. CDR1 is SGHRS, CDR2 YFSETQ, per germline.